This T cell receptor (beta chain) was observed in a study of blood T cell repertoires in COVID-19. Study-level information: Italy, Spain and the United States were the sources of the convalescent and acute COVID-19 samples. The cDNA or gDNA used as material had been derived from T cells, B-cell-depleted T cells, or PBMCs.

This CDR3 has 17 amino acids. The V segment lost 6 bases and the J segment 6 bases; nucleotides outside the gene matches: 16. CDR1 is LGHDT, CDR2 YNNKEL, per germline (reference sequence). Source study methods: Estimated nucleated cell counts came from reference gene primer amplification. Clones were sequenced by immunoSEQ multiplex PCR, and TCRdb holds only the in-frame ones, with some missing. The V and J calls and the clone size are those of that table, but D and trimming were determined from the DNA. In the table there are fewer than 110,000 clones, around 93% of which are singletons. The sequenced sample consisted of peripheral blood. The sequence was collected from a man aged 50-59 years with acute or convalescent COVID-19. The V call is TRBV3-1 (or the pseudogene TRBV3-2), the J call TRBJ1-4; 7 nucleotides line up with TRBD1. The CDR3 nucleotides read TGTGCCAGCAGTCCAGGATGGACCCGGGACAGTGATGAAAAACTGTTTTTT. Residues: CASSPGWTRDSDEKLFF.